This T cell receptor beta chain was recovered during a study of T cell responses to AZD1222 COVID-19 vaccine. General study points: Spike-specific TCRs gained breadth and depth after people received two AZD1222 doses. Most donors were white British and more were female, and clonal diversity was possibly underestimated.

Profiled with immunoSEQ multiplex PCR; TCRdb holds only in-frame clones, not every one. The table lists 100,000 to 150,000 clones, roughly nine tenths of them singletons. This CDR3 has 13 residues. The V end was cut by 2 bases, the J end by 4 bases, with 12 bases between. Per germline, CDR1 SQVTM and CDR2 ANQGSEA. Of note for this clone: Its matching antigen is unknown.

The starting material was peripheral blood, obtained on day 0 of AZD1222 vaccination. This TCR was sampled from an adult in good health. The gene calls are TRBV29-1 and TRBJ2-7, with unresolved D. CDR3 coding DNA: TGCAGCGTTGAATTGAGTGTATCGTACGAGCAGTACTTC. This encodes CSVELSVSYEQYF.